These T cell receptor beta chains were read from a single sample in a study of cytomegalovirus exposure and HLA in healthy donors. Produced via immunoSEQ multiplex PCR; TCRdb's table is partial and in-frame only. Among fewer than 200,000 clones listed, 80% to 90% were seen once. Sequenced sample: PBMCs. The receptors shown here come from a woman aged 18 to 35 in good health and CMV-seronegative. Each CDR3 is given with its conserved first and last residue. Fields, in order: clone size, V gene, D gene, J gene, CDR3 protein, CDR3 DNA. A D gene is named only where the DNA matches it firmly. Clone size is shown for a subset of rows, as once, few, many or a class of expanded clone.

clone size: -
V gene: TRBV7-2
D gene: TRBD2
J gene: TRBJ2-7
CDR3 protein: CASSFTSGRGEQYF
CDR3 DNA: TGTGCCAGCAGCTTTACTAGCGGGAGAGGCGAGCAGTACTTC

clone size: -
V gene: TRBV10-2
D gene: TRBD1
J gene: TRBJ2-7
CDR3 protein: CASSELRDRDYEQYF
CDR3 DNA: TGCGCCAGCAGTGAACTCCGGGACAGGGACTACGAGCAGTACTTC

clone size: -
V gene: TRBV29-1
D gene: -
J gene: TRBJ2-7
CDR3 protein: CSVELQGTYEQYF
CDR3 DNA: TGCAGCGTTGAACTACAGGGAACCTACGAGCAGTACTTC

clone size: -
V gene: TRBV6-5
D gene: TRBD1
J gene: TRBJ2-1
CDR3 protein: CASSWTGDNEQFF
CDR3 DNA: TGTGCCAGCAGTTGGACAGGAGACAATGAGCAGTTCTTC

clone size: -
V gene: TRBV4-1
D gene: TRBD2
J gene: TRBJ2-1
CDR3 protein: CASSQEPSGPNEQFF
CDR3 DNA: TGCGCCAGCAGCCAAGAACCTAGCGGACCCAATGAGCAGTTCTTC

clone size: -
V gene: TRBV5-1
D gene: -
J gene: TRBJ2-3
CDR3 protein: CASSLARSADTQYF
CDR3 DNA: TGCGCCAGCAGCTTAGCGAGGTCGGCAGATACGCAGTATTTT

clone size: -
V gene: TRBV5-1
D gene: -
J gene: TRBJ2-2
CDR3 protein: CASSLAGNTGELFF
CDR3 DNA: TGCGCCAGCAGCTTGGCAGGGAACACCGGGGAGCTGTTTTTT

clone size: once
V gene: TRBV7-9
D gene: -
J gene: TRBJ1-1
CDR3 protein: CASSWHTVVGEAFF
CDR3 DNA: TGTGCCAGCAGCTGGCATACAGTAGTGGGTGAAGCTTTCTTT

clone size: -
V gene: TRBV5-4
D gene: -
J gene: TRBJ1-5
CDR3 protein: CASSFWGLGQPQHF
CDR3 DNA: TGTGCCAGCAGCTTCTGGGGGCTAGGGCAGCCCCAGCATTTT

clone size: -
V gene: TRBV9
D gene: -
J gene: TRBJ1-5
CDR3 protein: CASSVSGISNQPQHF
CDR3 DNA: TGTGCCAGCAGCGTATCAGGTATCAGCAATCAGCCCCAGCATTTT

clone size: -
V gene: TRBV4-1
D gene: TRBD2
J gene: TRBJ2-1
CDR3 protein: CASSQWRATSGRVSYNEQFF
CDR3 DNA: TGCGCCAGCAGCCAATGGAGGGCGACTAGCGGGAGAGTCTCCTACAATGAGCAGTTCTTC

clone size: -
V gene: TRBV7-3
D gene: -
J gene: TRBJ1-1
CDR3 protein: CASSLNGHPNTEAFF
CDR3 DNA: TGTGCCAGCAGCTTAAACGGACACCCGAACACTGAAGCTTTCTTT

clone size: -
V gene: TRBV10-3
D gene: -
J gene: TRBJ2-6
CDR3 protein: CAIRFHSGANVLTF
CDR3 DNA: TGTGCCATCAGATTCCACTCTGGGGCCAACGTCCTGACTTTC

clone size: -
V gene: TRBV11-3
D gene: -
J gene: TRBJ2-5
CDR3 protein: CASSSDNEETQYF
CDR3 DNA: TGTGCCAGCAGCTCGGACAACGAAGAGACCCAGTACTTC

clone size: -
V gene: TRBV28
D gene: -
J gene: TRBJ2-7
CDR3 protein: CASSFLAGGLYEQYF
CDR3 DNA: -

clone size: few
V gene: TRBV6-1
D gene: -
J gene: TRBJ1-4
CDR3 protein: CASSEVRGEGEKLFF
CDR3 DNA: TGTGCCAGCAGTGAAGTGCGGGGAGAGGGTGAAAAACTGTTTTTT

clone size: once
V gene: TRBV18
D gene: TRBD1
J gene: TRBJ1-1
CDR3 protein: CASSQLGQYGEAFF
CDR3 DNA: TGTGCCAGCTCCCAGCTGGGACAGTATGGTGAAGCTTTCTTT

clone size: -
V gene: TRBV19
D gene: -
J gene: TRBJ2-1
CDR3 protein: CASSIARSTTYNEQFF
CDR3 DNA: TGTGCCAGTAGTATAGCCCGTAGCACGACCTACAATGAGCAGTTCTTC

clone size: -
V gene: TRBV6-5
D gene: -
J gene: TRBJ1-5
CDR3 protein: CATSTGSNQPQHF
CDR3 DNA: TGTGCCACTTCGACGGGGAGCAATCAGCCCCAGCATTTT

clone size: -
V gene: TRBV10-3
D gene: -
J gene: TRBJ1-3
CDR3 protein: CAISESTGNTIYF
CDR3 DNA: TGTGCCATCAGTGAGTCGACAGGAAACACCATATATTTT

clone size: -
V gene: TRBV5-1
D gene: -
J gene: TRBJ1-4
CDR3 protein: CASSSPPDGNNEKLFF
CDR3 DNA: TGCGCCAGCAGCTCGCCCCCGGACGGGAATAATGAAAAACTGTTTTTT

clone size: -
V gene: TRBV11-2
D gene: TRBD2
J gene: TRBJ2-1
CDR3 protein: CASSFQASGSNEQFF
CDR3 DNA: TGTGCCAGCAGCTTCCAGGCTAGCGGGAGCAATGAGCAGTTCTTC

clone size: -
V gene: TRBV7-9
D gene: -
J gene: TRBJ1-5
CDR3 protein: CASSFSGDRPQHF
CDR3 DNA: TGTGCCAGCAGCTTTTCAGGGGATCGGCCCCAGCATTTT

clone size: -
V gene: TRBV10-2
D gene: -
J gene: TRBJ2-5
CDR3 protein: CASSETRGGETQYF
CDR3 DNA: TGCGCCAGCAGTGAAACTAGAGGTGGAGAGACCCAGTACTTC

clone size: -
V gene: TRBV7-9
D gene: TRBD2
J gene: TRBJ2-1
CDR3 protein: CASDRTSGSYNEQFF
CDR3 DNA: TGTGCCAGCGACAGGACTAGCGGGAGCTACAATGAGCAGTTCTTC

clone size: -
V gene: TRBV7-2
D gene: TRBD1
J gene: TRBJ2-6
CDR3 protein: CASSLGQGRFGANVLTF
CDR3 DNA: TGTGCCAGCAGCCTCGGACAGGGTCGATTTGGGGCCAACGTCCTGACTTTC

clone size: once
V gene: TRBV9
D gene: TRBD1
J gene: TRBJ1-2
CDR3 protein: CASSVGGQTLNYGYTF
CDR3 DNA: TGTGCCAGCAGCGTAGGGGGACAGACTCTTAACTATGGCTACACCTTC

clone size: few
V gene: TRBV5-4
D gene: -
J gene: TRBJ2-5
CDR3 protein: CASSLTRQETQYF
CDR3 DNA: TGTGCCAGCAGCTTAACTAGGCAAGAGACCCAGTACTTC

clone size: -
V gene: TRBV30
D gene: -
J gene: TRBJ2-1
CDR3 protein: CAWSPRDNEQFF
CDR3 DNA: TGTGCCTGGAGTCCCCGAGACAATGAGCAGTTCTTC

clone size: few
V gene: TRBV5-4
D gene: -
J gene: TRBJ2-5
CDR3 protein: CASSSRIQDLQEAQYF
CDR3 DNA: TGTGCCAGCAGCTCCCGGATACAGGACCTACAAGAGGCCCAGTACTTC

clone size: -
V gene: TRBV2
D gene: -
J gene: TRBJ1-1
CDR3 protein: CASTRGETNTEAFF
CDR3 DNA: TGTGCCAGCACCAGGGGCGAAACGAACACTGAAGCTTTCTTT